The clone carrying this T cell receptor beta chain has a count of ten or more. What it binds is unknown. The ends were cut back, 5 bases at V and 3 bases at J, with 14 bases in the middle. The CDR3 is 15 residues long. Germline CDR1 and CDR2: SGHTA and FQGNSA. The data were obtained in a study of T cell repertoires in cytomegalovirus infection. Overall study: Public signatures in TCR beta pointed to CMV infection and matching HLA type.

From the reads, TCRdb called clonotypes with MiXCR, one entry per CDR3 protein. The sample holds fewer than 300,000 distinct CDR3 sequences; roughly 25% are singletons and the top ten take roughly 13%. Study observations and caveats: It was HLA-C-restricted CMV-specific TCR beta clonotypes that dominated the response ex vivo. Carriage of CMV together with the relevant HLA was identifiable through cumulative public TCR beta family frequency.

The material sequenced was PBMCs. This TCR derives from a human donor in good health (CMV status not recorded). Some clones in this sample may be carry-over from other donors' samples. The chain links TRBV7-2 to TRBJ1-3, with D unresolved. The CDR3 region is CASSLNPGYGNTIYF. The DNA for the CDR3 is TGTGCCAGCAGCCTTAATCCCGGATATGGAAACACCATATATTTT.